This TCR beta chain was sequenced during a study of blood T cell repertoires in COVID-19. The overall study: Samples taken during acute and convalescent COVID-19 were collected in the United States, Italy and Spain. From T cells, B-cell-depleted T cells, or PBMCs came the material, which was cDNA or gDNA.

CDR1 and CDR2 from the germline V gene are SGHNT and YYREEE (reference sequence). The CDR3 spans 16 residues. V was shortened by 0 bases and J by 8 bases, with 20 bases between the two germline ends. Authors' methods: How many nucleated cells were present was estimated from reference gene primer amplification. TCRdb's copy holds only in-frame clones and misses some; the assay was immunoSEQ multiplex PCR. The D gene and trimming were derived from the DNA, and the V and J assignments and clone size from that table. The data show more than 130,000 clones, under 85% seen once. The clonotype was recovered from a woman older than 75 in a cohort sampled during active or convalescent COVID-19. The rearrangement uses TRBV5-4 and TRBJ1-2; D is perhaps TRBD1 (6 bases). Sequencing used peripheral blood. In DNA, the CDR3 is TGTGCCAGCAGCTTGGCGACAGGTGTTGAGTGGGGGGGCTACACCTTC. It translates to CASSLATGVEWGGYTF. Full variable domain (outside the CDR3, taken from reference TRBV5-4 and TRBJ1-2): ETGVTQSPTHLIKTRGQQVTLRCSSQSGHNTVSWYQQALGQGPQFIFQYYREEENGRGNFPPRFSGLQFPNYSSELNVNALELDDSALYLCASSLATGVEWGGYTFGSGTRLTVV.